This T cell receptor (beta chain) was observed in a study of blood T cell repertoires in COVID-19. Study context: COVID-19 samples from acute and convalescent phases originated in the United States, Italy and Spain.

In the original processing: Cell counts per sample came from amplifying reference gene primers. The assay was immunoSEQ multiplex PCR, and TCRdb's table has in-frame clones only and misses some. Clone size and V and J calls were adopted from that table, with D and trimming inferred from the DNA. The table shows a few hundred thousand clones, with over 75% occurring only once. Germline CDR1 and CDR2: MGHRA and YSYEKL. V gave up 0 bases and J gave up 3 bases, with 17 bases separating them. The length of the CDR3 is 17 residues. In this sample, this clone turned up a few times. Participants' reported clinical history set cohort assignment. Cohort 3 recovery required two negative PCRs, clearance, or symptom resolution.

The chain uses TRBV4-1 and TRBJ1-1; D is perhaps TRBD1 (5 bases). The sample taken for sequencing was PBMCs or T cells enriched from blood (not recorded which). This receptor was obtained from a young man who had recovered from COVID-19. The CDR3 here is CASSQEVGTEQHTEAFF. The CDR3 DNA reads as TGCGCCAGCAGCCAAGAAGTGGGGACTGAGCAACACACTGAAGCTTTCTTT.